This TCR beta chain was sequenced for a study of T cells in tumors after PD-1 blockade. The CDR3 totals 12 residues. Germline V gene data show CDR1 as ENHRY and CDR2 as SYGVKD. Trimming took off 10 bases at V and 8 bases at J, with 17 bases between the two ends. TCRdb's table, derived via immunoSEQ multiplex PCR, lists solely in-frame clones and lacks some. This sample has about 20,000 clones; 78% occur once, and the top ten carry 26%. The starting material was PBMCs, obtained before anti-PD-1 treatment. The gene calls are TRBV10-3 and TRBJ1-2; D ambiguous. This receptor was identified in a human donor with basal cell carcinoma. CDR3 sequence (DNA): TGTGCCAGTGCCGATCTATTAGGAGGCTACACCTTC. This sequence encodes CASADLLGGYTF.